One and the same sample provided the 8 T cell receptor beta chains below, sequenced in a study of T cell repertoires in cytomegalovirus infection. TCRdb itself ran the reads through MiXCR, one entry per CDR3 protein. The sample includes under 350,000 distinct CDR3 sequences, 9% to 9.5% of them seen just once. Sequencing used PBMCs. The receptors come from a human donor in good health (CMV status not recorded). Some clones in this sample may be carry-over from other donors' samples.

This clonotype has a count of ten or more. The genes are TRBV7-2 and TRBJ1-2; 8 nucleotides agree with TRBD1. Germline V gene data show CDR1 as SGHTA and CDR2 as FQGNSA. The V and J ends lost 2 bases and 5 bases, in that order; junction bases with no gene match: 7. The CDR3 has 15 residues. The CDR3: CASSLRAGGGYGYTF. The CDR3 coding sequence is TGTGCCAGCAGCTTAAGAGCAGGGGGCGGGTATGGCTACACCTTC. Variable domain in full (rest from reference TRBV7-2 and TRBJ1-2): GAGVSQSPSNKVTEKGKDVELRCDPISGHTALYWYRQSLGQGLEFLIYFQGNSAPDKSGLPSDRFSAERTGGSVSTLTIQRTQQEDSAVYLCASSLRAGGGYGYTFGSGTRLTVV.

The chain recombines TRBV20-1 with TRBJ2-1; 8 positions match TRBD2. V dropped 6 bases and J dropped 7; count of bases not matched to a gene: 11. CDR1 is DFQATT and CDR2 is SNEGSKA in the germline V gene (reference sequence). This CDR3 is 14 amino acids long. The chain's CDR3 is CSAPGGEGCNEQFF. CDR3 in DNA: TGCAGTGCACCGGGGGGGGAGGGCTGTAATGAGCAGTTCTTC.

This clonotype was counted at least ten times. This chain connects TRBV7-7 to TRBJ2-2; 13 bases are shared with TRBD2. This CDR3 comprises 16 residues. Germline-derived CDR1 and CDR2 are SSHAT and FNYEAQ (reference sequence). The junction had 3 bases not matched to a gene; V was cut back by 2 bases and J by 6 bases. The CDR3 coding sequence is TGTGCCAGCAGCTTACGGACTAGCGGGAGTCCCGGGGAGCTGTTTTTT. Its translation: CASSLRTSGSPGELFF.

This clonotype was seen ten or more times. The chain has TRBV27 and TRBJ2-6; TRBD1 or TRBD2 may be the D gene (5 bases each). The CDR3 consists of 19 residues. Germline V lookup: CDR1 MNHEY, CDR2 SMNVEV (reference sequence). Trimming pared 2 bases from V and 5 bases from J, leaving 22 bases between. The CDR3 coding sequence is TGTGCCAGCAGTTTACGGGCCGGGACGAGGGAGATCCGGGCCAACGTCCTGACTTTC. Its protein is CASSLRAGTREIRANVLTF. The full variable domain, completed using reference TRBV27 and TRBJ2-6, is EAQVTQNPRYLITVTGKKLTVTCSQNMNHEYMSWYRQDPGLGLRQIYYSMNVEVTDKGDVPEGYKVSRKEKRNFPLILESPSPNQTSLYFCASSLRAGTREIRANVLTFGAGSRLTVL.

This clonotype was seen ten or more times. V and J are TRBV4-2 and TRBJ1-6, with D unclear. The CDR3 runs to 16 residues. Per germline, CDR1 LGHNA and CDR2 YNFKEQ. Deletions cut 0 bases from V and 5 bases from J, with 11 bases between. The CDR3 loop reads CASSQDWMIHNSPLHF. CDR3 coding DNA: TGTGCCAGCAGCCAAGATTGGATGATTCATAATTCACCCCTCCACTTT.

This clonotype was recorded at least ten times. The V call is TRBV7-2, the J call TRBJ1-3, with D hard to call. The CDR3 runs to 15 residues. Germline V gene data show CDR1 as SGHTA and CDR2 as FQGNSA. Between the trimmed V and J ends, which lost 5 bases and 0 bases, there was a span of 11 bases. This CDR3 is CASSPRKSSGNTIYF. The CDR3, as DNA: TGTGCCAGCAGCCCTCGTAAGAGCTCTGGAAACACCATATATTTT.

This clonotype was counted ten times or more. The V call is TRBV2, the J call TRBJ1-5, with 9 bases aligning to TRBD1. V lost 9 bases to trimming and J lost 6 bases; unmatched junction nucleotides: 6. Germline CDR1 and CDR2: SNHLY and FYNNEI. The CDR3 consists of 13 residues. DNA of the CDR3: TGTGCCAGTATTTCGACAGGGGGTCAGCCCCAGCATTTT. Translation gives CASISTGGQPQHF.

This clonotype was recorded a few times. The rearrangement links TRBV6-2 or TRBV6-3 to TRBJ2-1; 9 bases agree with TRBD2. Germline V lookup: CDR1 MNHEY, CDR2 SVGEGT. The CDR3 is 21 residues long. The trim removed 0 bases at V and 6 bases at J, leaving 21 bases unmatched. The CDR3 DNA follows: TGTGCCAGCAGTTACTCGCTCCCCTCGGCTAGCGGGGTTCGACGGCTCAATGAGCAGTTCTTC. The encoded protein is CASSYSLPSASGVRRLNEQFF.